Listed here are 11 T cell receptor beta chains from one sample, sequenced in a study of regulatory T cells in long-lasting Graves disease. Noted time point: newly diagnosed GD, antithyroid drugs for less than 3 months. PBMC-extracted RNA yielded the TCR library. HTBI primers from iRepertoire and Arm-PCR of CDR3 regions yielded the TCR beta libraries. Each CDR3 protein is one row after TCRdb ran MiXCR on the multiplex PCR reads. The table lists hundreds of thousands of distinct CDR3 sequences, around 16% of them singletons. A further study also used this sample, focusing on T cells in Graves' hyperthyroidism and ophthalmopathy.

Sequenced material: peripheral blood mononuclear cells (PBMCs), taken at new diagnosis, from a patient treated with antithyroid drugs. The receptors stem from a woman in her forties with Graves disease.

This clonotype was seen many times. The chain combines TRBV12-3 or TRBV12-4 with TRBJ1-1; perhaps TRBD1 as D (6 bases). The CDR3 contains 13 residues. The germline V and J ends were trimmed by 5 bases and 6 bases, with 13 bases remaining between them. CDR3 DNA: TGTGCCAGCAGTAGAGGGGGTTTGGCTGAAGCTTTCTTT. It translates to CASSRGGLAEAFF.

This clonotype was found many times. V gene TRBV11-2 combines with J gene TRBJ2-1; D unclear. There are 14 residues in the CDR3. V was shortened by 4 bases and J by 4 bases, with 11 bases between the two germline ends. Germline loops: CDR1 SGHAT, CDR2 FQNNGV. The CDR3 bases are TGTGCCAGCAGCTCGGCGGCTCAATACAATGAGCAGTTCTTC. Protein product: CASSSAAQYNEQFF.

A few counts support this clonotype. This chain uses TRBV7-8 with TRBJ1-5; D remains unclear. Germline assignment: CDR1 SGHVS and CDR2 FQNEAQ. Trimming pared 1 base from V and 1 base from J, leaving 8 bases between. The CDR3 covers 15 residues. The CDR3 coding sequence is TGTGCCAGCAGCTTAGTCGGTTTAAGCAATCAGCCCCAGCATTTT. It codes for CASSLVGLSNQPQHF.

This clonotype was seen repeatedly, ten times or more. The CDR3 here is CASSPGAPAYNEQFF. Written as DNA, the CDR3 is TGTGCCAGCAGCCCAGGAGCCCCTGCCTACAATGAGCAGTTCTTC. The rearrangement uses TRBV7-8 and TRBJ2-1; no firm D call. This CDR3 is 15 amino acids long. Germline CDR1 is SGHVS and CDR2 is FQNEAQ. Trimming shortened V by 5 bases and J by 2 bases, and 13 bases separated the two germline ends.

This clonotype has a handful of counts. The junction and the germline gene differ at one end; a read error may be behind it. This chain links TRBV10-3 with TRBJ2-1, with 7 bases that match TRBD1. CDR1 and CDR2 from the germline V gene are ENHRY and SYGVKD. CDR3 length equals 13 residues. Written as DNA, the CDR3 is TGTACCATCAGTCCGGGACAGCACAATGAGCAGTTCTTC. Its translation: CTISPGQHNEQFF.

This clonotype was picked up many times. The chain employs TRBV11-2 and TRBJ2-7; possible D gene TRBD1, 5 bases. The V end lost 6 bases, the J end lost 9 bases, and 12 bases lay between the germline ends. The germline V gene encodes CDR1 SGHAT and CDR2 FQNNGV. The CDR3 has 11 amino acids. Written as DNA, the CDR3 is TGTGCCAGCAGTGGGAAAGGGGTGCAGTACTTC. It yields the protein CASSGKGVQYF.

This clonotype was counted ten times or more. The rearrangement joins TRBV20-1 to TRBJ2-1, with 11 bases fitting TRBD2. With 1 base clipped from V and 7 bases from J, the junction kept 9 bases outside the gene matches. Germline CDR1 DFQATT, CDR2 SNEGSKA (reference sequence). The CDR3 sequence is 16 residues long. CDR3 sequence: CSARGPRLAGLNEQFF. The CDR3 coding sequence is TGCAGTGCTAGAGGCCCCAGACTAGCGGGATTGAATGAGCAGTTCTTC.

The chain links TRBV5-1 to TRBJ2-7, with 14 bases matching TRBD2. The germline V gene encodes CDR1 SGHRS and CDR2 YFSETQ. With V trimmed by 4 bases and J by 5 bases, 17 bases remained unmatched. The CDR3 is made up of 19 amino acids. DNA for the CDR3: TGCGCCAGCAGCGGGCGACTAGCGGGAGGGCCTTTATCGTCCCACGAGCAGTACTTC. Its translation is CASSGRLAGGPLSSHEQYF.

As to this clonotype: A read error may be the cause here, since a much bigger clone is one base away. J is TRBJ2-2 and V is TRBV7-9; possibly TRBD1 for D (6 bases). CDR1 is SEHNR and CDR2 is FQNEAQ in the germline V gene (reference sequence). CDR3 length equals 14 residues. The CDR3 loop reads CASSLGQNTGELSF. The CDR3, as DNA: TGTGCCAGCAGCCTTGGACAGAACACCGGGGAGCTGTCTTTT. The full variable domain, completed using reference TRBV7-9 and TRBJ2-2, is DTGVSQNPRHKITKRGQNVTFRCDPISEHNRLYWYRQTLGQGPEFLTYFQNEAQLEKSRLLSDRFSAERPKGSFSTLEIQRTEQGDSAMYLCASSLGQNTGELSFGEGSRLTVL.

This clonotype was seen more than once but under ten times. The V and J genes are TRBV5-8 and TRBJ2-7; TRBD1 matches 7 bases. Germline V gives CDR1 SGHTS, CDR2 YDEGEE. CDR3 length: 16 amino acids. J was trimmed by 4 bases and V by 2 bases; bases with no gene match: 12. The CDR3 nucleotides are TGTGCCAGCAGCTTTCAGTTTAACAGGGGCACTTACGAGCAGTACTTC. This sequence encodes CASSFQFNRGTYEQYF.

This clonotype was recorded many times. The chain uses TRBV27 and TRBJ2-7; 7 positions agree with TRBD2. The CDR3 loop spans 15 amino acids. CDR1 and CDR2 (germline): MNHEY, SMNVEV (reference sequence). Germline trimming cut 2 bases from V and 3 bases from J; bases unmatched to any gene: 7. Here the CDR3 reads CASSLKWAGDYEQYF. The CDR3 nucleotides read TGTGCCAGCAGTTTAAAGTGGGCGGGGGACTACGAGCAGTACTTC.